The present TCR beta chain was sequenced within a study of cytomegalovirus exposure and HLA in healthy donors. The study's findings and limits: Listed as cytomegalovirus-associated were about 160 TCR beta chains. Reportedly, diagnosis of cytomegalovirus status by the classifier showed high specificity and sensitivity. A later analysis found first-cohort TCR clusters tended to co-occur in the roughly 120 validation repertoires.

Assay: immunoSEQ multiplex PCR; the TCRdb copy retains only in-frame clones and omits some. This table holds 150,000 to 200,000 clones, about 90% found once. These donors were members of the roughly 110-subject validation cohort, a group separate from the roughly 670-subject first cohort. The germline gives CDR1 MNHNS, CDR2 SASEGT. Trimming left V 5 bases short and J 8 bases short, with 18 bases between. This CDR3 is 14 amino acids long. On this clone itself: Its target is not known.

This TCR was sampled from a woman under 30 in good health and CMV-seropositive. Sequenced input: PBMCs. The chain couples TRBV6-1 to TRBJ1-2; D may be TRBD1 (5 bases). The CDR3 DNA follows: TGTGCCAGCAGTAAAGGGGCGGGGGAAAGGGGCTACACCTTC. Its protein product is CASSKGAGERGYTF.